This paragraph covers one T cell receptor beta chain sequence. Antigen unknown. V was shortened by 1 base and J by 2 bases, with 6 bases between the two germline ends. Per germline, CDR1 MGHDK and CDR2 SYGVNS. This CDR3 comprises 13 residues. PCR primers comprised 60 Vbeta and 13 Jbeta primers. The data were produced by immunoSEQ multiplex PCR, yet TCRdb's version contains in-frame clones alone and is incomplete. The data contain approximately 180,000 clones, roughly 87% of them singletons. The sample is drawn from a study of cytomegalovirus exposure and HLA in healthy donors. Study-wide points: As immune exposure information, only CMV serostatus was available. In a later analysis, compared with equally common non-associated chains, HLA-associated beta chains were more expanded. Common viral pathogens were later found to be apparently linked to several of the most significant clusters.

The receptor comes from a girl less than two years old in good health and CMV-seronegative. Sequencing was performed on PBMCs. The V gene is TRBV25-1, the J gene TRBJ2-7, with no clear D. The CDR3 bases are TGTGCCAGCAGTGAATCCGTTACCTACGAGCAGTACTTC. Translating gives CASSESVTYEQYF.